The 27 T cell receptor beta chains below come from one sample, sequenced in a study of blood T cell repertoires in COVID-19. Profiling relied on immunoSEQ multiplex PCR, and the TCRdb table lists in-frame clones only, not all of them. In the table there are around 380,000 clones, around 87% of which are singletons. The sample was PBMCs or T cells enriched from blood (not recorded which). The receptor set was obtained from a man younger than 45 who had recovered from COVID-19.

The V and J genes are TRBV12-5 and TRBJ1-6; no reliable D call. Trimming pared 0 bases from V and 10 bases from J, leaving 4 bases between. This CDR3 has 12 amino acids. Germline lookup yields CDR1 LGHNT and CDR2 FRNRAP. CDR3 in DNA: TGTGCTAGTGGTTTGGTACAGTCACCCCTCCACTTT. It translates to CASGLVQSPLHF. Full variable domain (remainder filled in from reference TRBV12-5 and TRBJ1-6): DARVTQTPRHKVTEMGQEVTMRCQPILGHNTVFWYRQTMMQGLELLAYFRNRAPLDDSGMPKDRFSAEMPDATLATLKIQPSEPRDSAVYFCASGLVQSPLHFGNGTRLTVT.

The rearrangement links TRBV14 to TRBJ1-5, with 8 bases that match TRBD1. V lost 5 bases, J lost 7 bases, and 7 bases stayed unmatched. Germline loops: CDR1 SGHDN, CDR2 FVKESK. This CDR3 has 14 residues. This CDR3 is CASSAQGAGQPQHF. The CDR3 nucleotides read TGTGCCAGCAGCGCTCAGGGGGCCGGGCAGCCCCAGCATTTT. Using reference TRBV14 and TRBJ1-5 for the parts outside the CDR3, the full variable domain is EAGVTQFPSHSVIEKGQTVTLRCDPISGHDNLYWYRRVMGKEIKFLLHFVKESKQDESGMPNNRFLAERTGGTYSTLKVQPAELEDSGVYFCASSAQGAGQPQHFGDGTRLSIL.

The V call is TRBV2, the J call TRBJ1-2; tentatively, D is TRBD1 (5 bases). This CDR3 spans 18 amino acids. In germline, CDR1 is SNHLY, CDR2 FYNNEI. The germline V and J ends were trimmed by 7 bases and 0 bases, with 24 bases remaining between them. CDR3 amino acids: CASNPWAGMATSNYGYTF. The CDR3 region has the DNA TGTGCCAGCAATCCCTGGGCAGGGATGGCCACATCTAACTATGGCTACACCTTC.

V gene TRBV11-2 combines with J gene TRBJ1-2; TRBD1 matches 9 bases. The CDR3 runs 17 residues. Germline CDR1 is SGHAT and CDR2 is FQNNGV. V gave up 0 bases and J gave up 5 bases; unmatched junction bases: 10. The CDR3 is CASSLDGTGLEKYGYTF. In nucleotides, the CDR3 is TGTGCCAGCAGCTTAGACGGGACAGGGTTGGAGAAATATGGCTACACCTTC.

This chain uses TRBV4-1 with TRBJ1-1; D remains unclear. Trimming took off 4 bases at V and 0 bases at J, with 18 bases between the two ends. The CDR3 has 17 amino acids. CDR1 is MGHRA and CDR2 is YSYEKL in the germline V gene. CDR3 bases: TGCGCCAGCAGCCTATCCCTGGGAGGAGGCTTGAACACTGAAGCTTTCTTT. Its translation is CASSLSLGGGLNTEAFF.

The chain recombines TRBV7-2 with TRBJ2-1, with a weak D call TRBD2 (7 bases). CDR3 size: 15 residues. Germline values: CDR1 SGHTA, CDR2 FQGNSA. The V gene lost 1 base and the J gene lost 6 bases, with 13 bases spanning the gap. The CDR3 DNA sequence: TGTGCCAGCAGCTTAGGAGGGGGGGCCGGCAATGAGCAGTTCTTC. Translating gives CASSLGGGAGNEQFF.

The rearrangement uses TRBV7-6 and TRBJ1-2, with 9 bases matching TRBD1. V lost 1 base, J lost 8 bases, and 8 bases stayed unmatched. CDR1 and CDR2 (germline): SGHVS, FNYEAQ. This CDR3 contains 15 residues. The CDR3 coding sequence is TGTGCCAGCAGCTTAGGGGTACAGGGGGCTGAGGGCTACACCTTC. Residues: CASSLGVQGAEGYTF.

The V call is TRBV6-6, the J call TRBJ2-7; possible D gene TRBD1, 6 bases. The CDR3 is 16 residues long. Germline V gene data show CDR1 as MNHNY and CDR2 as SVGAGI (reference sequence). V was clipped by 4 bases and J by 0 bases, with 16 bases between them. The DNA of the CDR3 is TGTGCCAGCAGTTGGGGGCGCGAAATAAACTCCTACGAGCAGTACTTC. Amino acid sequence: CASSWGREINSYEQYF.

This clone was counted between two and nine times. The chain is built from TRBV4-1 and TRBJ1-4; D is unclear. This CDR3 has 15 amino acids. The germline V and J ends were trimmed by 6 bases and 4 bases, with 15 bases remaining between them. From germline, CDR1 is MGHRA and CDR2 YSYEKL. The CDR3 region has the DNA TGCGCCAGCAGGGAGGTAGGGCCGCGTAATGAAAAACTGTTTTTT. It is translated as CASREVGPRNEKLFF.

The V call is TRBV5-8, the J call TRBJ1-1; possible D gene TRBD1, 6 bases. Trimming cost V 3 bases and J 1 base, with 10 bases left between them. The germline V gene encodes CDR1 SGHTS and CDR2 YDEGEE. This CDR3 contains 14 residues. The CDR3 nucleotides read TGTGCCAGCAGCTATACAGGGAAGAACACTGAAGCTTTCTTT. It codes for CASSYTGKNTEAFF. Combining the CDR3 with reference TRBV5-8 and TRBJ1-1 gives the whole variable domain EAGVTQSPTHLIKTRGQQATLRCSPISGHTSVYWYQQALGLGLQFLLWYDEGEERNRGNFPPRFSGRQFPNYSSELNVNALELEDSALYLCASSYTGKNTEAFFGQGTRLTVV.

This chain joins TRBV2 and TRBJ2-2; the match to TRBD1 covers 8 bases. The CDR3 is 14 amino acids. The V segment lost 7 bases and the J segment 3 bases; nucleotides outside the gene matches: 4. In germline, CDR1 is SNHLY, CDR2 FYNNEI. CDR3 DNA sequence: TGTGCCAGCAAAGGACAGGGTTACACCGGGGAGCTGTTTTTT. Encoded protein: CASKGQGYTGELFF.

The V gene is TRBV27, the J gene TRBJ2-7, with TRBD1 matching over 7 bases. This CDR3 region has 16 residues. The J segment lost 5 bases and the V segment lost 4 bases, leaving 14 bases of the junction unmatched. From germline, CDR1 is MNHEY and CDR2 SMNVEV (reference sequence). CDR3 DNA: TGTGCCAGCAGTTCTAAAAGGGGGCGCGAGTACCACGAGCAGTACTTC. This sequence encodes CASSSKRGREYHEQYF.

On this clone itself: Other DNA sequences in the sample encode the same CDR3. The chain employs TRBV5-1 and TRBJ1-3; D is possibly TRBD1 (6 bases). CDR1 SGHRS and CDR2 YFSETQ come from the germline V gene. This CDR3 comprises 15 residues. The V end was cut by 2 bases, the J end by 1 base, with 10 bases between. CDR3 coding DNA: TGCGCCAGCAGCTTACAGGGTGCGTCTGGAAACACCATATATTTT. Amino acids: CASSLQGASGNTIYF.

The sample holds a few counts of this clone. The chain couples TRBV6-4 to TRBJ2-3; TRBD2 matches at 10 bases. J gave up 4 bases and V 5 bases, and 3 bases lay outside the gene matches. The CDR3 is made up of 14 amino acids. Germline V gives CDR1 MRHNA, CDR2 SNTAGT. The CDR3 here is CASSISGGADTQYF. In DNA, the CDR3 is TGTGCCAGCAGTATAAGCGGGGGGGCAGATACGCAGTATTTT.

This chain connects TRBV5-5 to TRBJ1-1, with D uncertain. This CDR3 has 13 residues. The V gene lost 2 bases and the J gene lost 0 bases, with 5 bases spanning the gap. Germline CDR1 and CDR2: SGHKS and YYEKEE (reference sequence). CDR3 in amino acids: CASSFLMNTEAFF. The DNA of the CDR3 is TGTGCCAGCAGCTTTTTAATGAACACTGAAGCTTTCTTT.

This clone turned up a few times. V usage is TRBV4-1 and J usage is TRBJ2-1, with 8 positions matching TRBD2. This CDR3 has 18 residues. The germline gives CDR1 MGHRA, CDR2 YSYEKL. V trimming: 5 bases; J trimming: 0 bases; junction bases outside the gene matches: 12. Here the CDR3 reads CASSSLGGGPSSYNEQFF. CDR3 coding DNA: TGCGCCAGCAGCTCCCTCGGGGGGGGGCCTAGCTCCTACAATGAGCAGTTCTTC.

This chain joins TRBV18 and TRBJ2-1, with TRBD2 matching over 9 bases. CDR1 is KGHSH, CDR2 LQKENI, per germline. Trimming removed 2 bases from V and 6 bases from J; junction bases left unmatched: 5. The CDR3 spans 15 residues. CDR3 bases: TGTGCCAGCTCACCAGGGGAGACTAGCGGCAATGAGCAGTTCTTC. This gives the protein CASSPGETSGNEQFF.

The rearrangement joins TRBV11-2 to TRBJ2-7; D might be TRBD1 (7 bases). This CDR3 is 14 amino acids long. CDR1 and CDR2 (germline): SGHAT, FQNNGV. V was cut by 1 base and J by 4 bases, with 11 bases left in between. The DNA of the CDR3 is TGTGCCAGCAGCTTAGGCAGGGGGAGGTACGAGCAGTACTTC. This gives the protein CASSLGRGRYEQYF.

This chain joins TRBV6-5 and TRBJ1-5; 8 bases align to TRBD1. CDR1 and CDR2 from the germline V gene are MNHEY and SVGAGI. The V gene end was trimmed by 6 bases and the J gene end by 7 bases; junction bases not matched to a gene: 8. The CDR3 contains 14 residues. CDR3 nucleotide sequence: TGTGCCAGCAGACGAGGACAGGGTATCCAGCCCCAGCATTTT. As protein: CASRRGQGIQPQHF.

This chain connects TRBV19 to TRBJ1-2; a possible D gene is TRBD1 (5 bases). The CDR3 covers 15 residues. CDR1 and CDR2 (germline): LNHDA, SQIVND (reference sequence). V lost 3 bases, J lost 2 bases, and 13 bases lay in between. CDR3 sequence (DNA): TGTGCCAGTAGTATCCTGGGGCAGTCCAACTATGGCTACACCTTC. Protein: CASSILGQSNYGYTF.

V gene TRBV28 combines with J gene TRBJ1-6; a possible D gene is TRBD1 (6 bases). This CDR3 is 15 amino acids long. Germline V lookup: CDR1 MDHEN, CDR2 SYDVKM. Trimming took off 3 bases at V and 11 bases at J, with 17 bases between the two ends. The CDR3 DNA reads TGTGCCAGCAGTTTGAGCAGGGACAATTTGGCACCCCTCCACTTT. It encodes CASSLSRDNLAPLHF.

This chain uses TRBV20-1 with TRBJ2-7; D possibly corresponds to TRBD1 (6 bases). The germline V and J ends were trimmed by 6 bases and 3 bases, with 9 bases remaining between them. CDR3 length: 11 residues. Germline V gene lookup returns CDR1 DFQATT and CDR2 SNEGSKA (reference sequence). The CDR3 coding sequence is TGCAGTGCCGGACAGATCTACGAGCAGTACTTC. Residues: CSAGQIYEQYF.

This clone was seen once. V gene TRBV10-1 combines with J gene TRBJ2-7; TRBD1 is a possible D gene (6 bases). The CDR3 runs 14 residues. Per germline, CDR1 WNHNN and CDR2 SYGVQD (reference sequence). V shed 0 bases and J shed 4 bases, with 10 bases lying between them. The CDR3 DNA is TGCGCCAGCAGTGAGTCGACAGGCCCGTACGAGCAGTACTTC. Its translation: CASSESTGPYEQYF.

V usage is TRBV27 and J usage is TRBJ1-2, with 7 bases lining up with TRBD1. The J segment lost 9 bases and the V segment lost 5 bases, leaving 12 bases of the junction unmatched. Germline V gives CDR1 MNHEY, CDR2 SMNVEV (reference sequence). The CDR3 contains 14 residues. CDR3 nucleotide sequence: TGTGCCAGCAGTATAGAAGGACAGGCGGGAAGCTACACCTTC. Translation: CASSIEGQAGSYTF.

This clone was observed a handful of times. V is TRBV7-2 and J is TRBJ1-5; 11 nucleotides agree with TRBD1. The CDR3 totals 15 residues. The germline CDR1 and CDR2 sequences are SGHTA and FQGNSA. V shed 4 bases and J 7 bases; nucleotides not matched to a gene: 6. The CDR3 DNA reads TGTGCCAGCAGCTCCGGGACAGGGGGAAGACAGCCCCAGCATTTT. Its protein product is CASSSGTGGRQPQHF.

V gene TRBV27 combines with J gene TRBJ2-7; TRBD1 matches 8 bases. The J segment lost 5 bases and the V segment lost 3 bases, leaving 6 bases of the junction unmatched. The germline gives CDR1 MNHEY, CDR2 SMNVEV (reference sequence). CDR3 size: 14 residues. This CDR3 reads CASSFRDRFNEQYF. The CDR3 region has the DNA TGTGCCAGCAGTTTCAGGGACAGGTTCAACGAGCAGTACTTC.

The chain joins TRBV3-1 (or the pseudogene TRBV3-2) to TRBJ2-7; TRBD2 is a possible D gene (5 bases). V lost 4 bases and J lost 7, with 26 bases in between. This CDR3 region has 17 residues. Germline V gene lookup returns CDR1 LGHDT and CDR2 YNNKEL (reference sequence). CDR3 amino acids: CASSLGGLTVGLREQYF. Here the CDR3 DNA reads TGTGCCAGCAGCCTCGGCGGGCTAACGGTCGGTCTACGTGAGCAGTACTTC.